A single sample is the source of the 5 T cell receptor beta chains below, sequenced in a study of blood T cell repertoires in COVID-19. Assay used: immunoSEQ multiplex PCR; TCRdb lists only in-frame clones, some missing. Here the sample spans more than 100,000 clones, about four fifths being singletons. Sequencing was done on a sample of peripheral blood. These receptors originate from a man aged 55 to 70 with active or convalescent COVID-19.

The rearrangement joins TRBV6-5 to TRBJ2-7; 9 nucleotides match TRBD2. Germline loops: CDR1 MNHEY, CDR2 SVGAGI. The CDR3 totals 16 residues. The V gene end was trimmed by 4 bases and the J gene end by 4 bases; junction bases not matched to a gene: 11. Here the CDR3 DNA reads TGTGCCAGCAGTTCCCTCCTTAGCGGGAGTGGTTACGAGCAGTACTTC. Its protein is CASSSLLSGSGYEQYF.

The chain has TRBV6-1 and TRBJ1-2, with TRBD1 as a possible D gene (6 bases). The CDR3 is 16 amino acids. Per the germline V gene, CDR1 is MNHNS and CDR2 is SASEGT. The germline V and J ends were trimmed by 2 bases and 1 base, with 14 bases remaining between them. CDR3 residues: CASSEMTGGYNYGYTF. The CDR3 bases are TGTGCCAGCAGTGAAATGACAGGCGGATATAACTATGGCTACACCTTC.

The V gene is TRBV7-2, the J gene TRBJ2-3; the match to TRBD2 covers 7 bases. This CDR3 region has 16 residues. CDR1 SGHTA and CDR2 FQGNSA come from the germline V gene. The junction had 12 bases not matched to a gene; V was cut back by 5 bases and J by 4 bases. CDR3 sequence (DNA): TGTGCCAGCAGCCAACTGACTAGCTACATGGCAGATACGCAGTATTTT. Residues: CASSQLTSYMADTQYF.

This chain connects TRBV5-5 to TRBJ1-1; a possible D gene is TRBD1 (5 bases). The V end lost 2 bases, the J end lost 0 bases, and 17 bases lay between the germline ends. CDR1 SGHKS and CDR2 YYEKEE come from the germline V gene (reference sequence). The CDR3 has 17 residues. The chain's CDR3 is CASSFGAVRIVNTEAFF. For the CDR3, the DNA is TGTGCCAGCAGCTTTGGGGCGGTGAGGATAGTGAACACTGAAGCTTTCTTT.

This clone has more than one count but fewer than ten. J is TRBJ2-1 and V is TRBV5-1, with TRBD2 matching over 12 bases. The germline CDR1 and CDR2 sequences are SGHRS and YFSETQ. This CDR3 contains 15 residues. Germline trimming cut 3 bases from V and 4 bases from J; bases unmatched to any gene: 2. DNA of the CDR3: TGCGCCAGCAGCTATGGACTAGCGGGGTACAATGAGCAGTTCTTC. Encoded protein: CASSYGLAGYNEQFF.